The source of this TCR beta chain is a study of T cells in Graves' hyperthyroidism and ophthalmopathy. The study's findings and limits: Blood also carried most thyroid clonotypes expanded above 0.001.

Each 10 ml fresh peripheral blood draw supplied the PBMCs. The investigators amplified TCR beta CDR3 regions from RNA transcripts. The HTBI set primed first-round TCR CDR3 RT-PCR. MiXCR, applied by TCRdb to the multiplex PCR reads, yields one record per CDR3 protein. Here the sample spans 150,000 or so distinct CDR3 sequences, about 20% being singletons. This clonotype appeared a few times. The antigen remains unidentified. The CDR3 has 15 amino acids. The germline V gene encodes CDR1 MNHGY and CDR2 SVAAGI. The ends were cut back, 3 bases at V and 3 bases at J, with 15 bases in the middle. This TCR derives from a woman in her forties or fifties with Graves' hyperthyroidism that later progressed to Graves' ophthalmopathy. The sequenced sample consisted of blood. The chain employs TRBV6-9 and TRBJ2-7, with TRBD2 as a possible D gene (6 bases). The DNA for the CDR3 is TGTGCCAGCAGTTACACCCGGCTAGCGAACTACGAGCAGTACTTC. This codes for CASSYTRLANYEQYF.